This TCR beta chain is from a study of immune evolution from preneoplasia to lung adenocarcinoma. Germline CDR1 reads SQVTM; CDR2 reads ANQGSEA. The CDR3 is 13 residues long. V was pared by 4 bases and J by 3 bases, with 12 bases between. This clone was seen only a few times. The antigen is undetermined. TCRdb keeps only in-frame clones here, not all; method: immunoSEQ multiplex PCR. Of some 10,000 clones in the sample, roughly 82% were seen once. Each case's diagnosis was confirmed by two pathologists on H&E. Nucleic acids came from premalignant or tumor cells enriched by macro-dissection. Whole-study results and caveats: Later-stage lesions appeared to have more T cells, more diversity, less clonality. Normal lung had the highest top T cell clone frequencies.

This clonotype was sampled from a person aged 65 to 85 with lung adenocarcinoma. This sequence joins TRBV29-1 and TRBJ1-2, with unresolved D. Sequenced input: FFPE minimally invasive lung adenocarcinoma tissue. As DNA, the CDR3 is TGCAGCGTTGGGGGTGTAGGTGACTATGGCTACACCTTC. Translation: CSVGGVGDYGYTF.